Listed below are T cell receptor beta chains from one sample, sequenced in a study of T-cell memory formation after mild COVID-19. TCRdb called the 5' RACE reads again in MiXCR, with one record for every CDR3 protein. The table lists roughly 350,000 distinct CDR3 sequences, around 21% of them singletons. Sequenced material: PBMCs or a T cell subset sorted from them (not recorded which). The receptor source for this set is an adult woman who had mild COVID-19 (a few samples of this study predate the infection). Cell type and time point are not known. Both conserved end residues are part of each CDR3.

TRBV19	TRBJ1-5	CATRTGNSNQPQHF
TRBV27	TRBJ2-5	CASSLSPAGGQETQYF
TRBV20-1	TRBJ2-3	CSARARDEGRDTQYF
TRBV2	TRBJ1-1	CASIREGGMGTEAFF
TRBV5-6	TRBJ2-3	CASSRDRGLNTQYF
TRBV7-2	TRBJ1-2	CASSRGQGPYGYTF
TRBV6-1	TRBJ1-4	CASREGINEKLFF
TRBV7-9	TRBJ2-1	CASSPGTGNSYNEQFF
TRBV12-3/TRBV12-4	TRBJ1-1	CASSLLGGDTEAFF
TRBV27	TRBJ2-7	CASSLLRAIAGYEQYF
TRBV19	TRBJ2-2	CASSIDRRGVGELFF
TRBV12-5	TRBJ1-2	CASGLPQGGYSGYTF
TRBV5-1	TRBJ2-1	CASSLAEWGGVYNEQFF
TRBV9	TRBJ2-1	CASSVGSHRGGNEQFF
TRBV5-1	TRBJ2-1	CASSSGLVLGPRYNEQFF
TRBV7-9	TRBJ2-3	CASSPQLAGEFTDTQYF
TRBV7-9	TRBJ2-5	CASSLAVAGGHQETQYF
TRBV10-3	TRBJ2-1	CAISELGTSGGESSYNEQFF
TRBV5-5	TRBJ1-6	CASSLVRRTRLNSPLHF
TRBV25-1	TRBJ1-1	CASSEWGTPNTEAFF
TRBV11-3	TRBJ2-7	CASSLRTGDLSYEQYF
TRBV5-1	TRBJ2-4	CASSPRLAGGPGNIQYF
TRBV7-6	TRBJ2-2	CASGNGPTGELFF
TRBV29-1	TRBJ2-7	CSVEGENSYEQYF
TRBV27	TRBJ1-1	CASSLRSGTEAFF
TRBV12-3/TRBV12-4	TRBJ2-5	CASSDGGTIQETQYF
TRBV11-2	TRBJ1-1	CASSLVIRRTEAFF
TRBV2	TRBJ1-6	CASSEEGGLSSYNSPLHF
TRBV6-2/TRBV6-3	TRBJ2-7	CASSYAGSTYEQYF
TRBV24-1	TRBJ2-3	CATSDWGQPPTDTQYF
TRBV5-1	TRBJ2-1	CASSRAGDNNEQFF
TRBV20-1	TRBJ2-2	CSFLLSRKNTGELFF
TRBV6-5	TRBJ2-4	CASSSLRDRSIAKNIQYF
TRBV12-3/TRBV12-4	TRBJ1-2	CASNGEDNYGYTF
TRBV7-9	TRBJ1-6	CASTTRGLALHF
TRBV4-1	TRBJ1-1	CASSHALRDTEAFF
TRBV19	TRBJ1-1	CASRGRGGTEAFF
TRBV3-1	TRBJ2-6	CASSQGDTTGVPGANVLTF
TRBV11-3	TRBJ2-1	CASSLDQGLAGVGEQFF
TRBV7-8	TRBJ1-6	CASSLAWGQGVSPLHF
TRBV6-5	TRBJ1-2	CASSAQGSGYTF
TRBV6-2/TRBV6-3	TRBJ1-5	CASSYPPVLGQPQHF
TRBV15	TRBJ2-3	CATLVGGNTDTQYF
TRBV6-5	TRBJ1-1	CASSYFPEGRTEAFF
TRBV5-1	TRBJ1-2	CASSPGDRGYGYTF
TRBV4-1	TRBJ2-1	CASSQALAGGLSSYNEQFF
TRBV24-1	TRBJ2-3	CATSDPGRGTKDTQYF
TRBV11-2	TRBJ2-2	CASSSTGTQPGELFF
TRBV2	TRBJ2-3	CASSQRDGTDTQYF